This paragraph reports one T cell receptor (beta chain). Its matching antigen is unknown. This sample is drawn from a study of esophageal squamous cell carcinoma under preoperative chemotherapy. General study findings and limits: After paclitaxel-nedaplatin, abundant clones were more likely to contract than amplify. After treatment, tumor-infiltrating lymphocytes apparently came partly from blood T cells. After chemotherapy, TCR diversity rose significantly in peripheral T cells but not in tumor-infiltrating lymphocytes.

Via MiXCR, TCRdb re-called the PCR reads, giving one row per CDR3 protein. The sample includes about 20,000 distinct CDR3 sequences, around 46% of them seen just once. The trim removed 6 bases at V and 0 bases at J, leaving 1 base unmatched. The CDR3 has 14 amino acids. CDR1 and CDR2 (germline): DFQATT, SNEGSKA (reference sequence). Noted time point: after preoperative PTX-NDP chemotherapy. Paclitaxel-nedaplatin chemotherapy was given to patients ahead of their surgery. The sequence came from a human donor with esophageal squamous cell carcinoma. The donor label of this sample is uncertain. V and J are TRBV20-1 and TRBJ2-1, with 11 positions matching TRBD2. Sample collection occurred from a patient given preoperative chemotherapy. CDR3 sequence: CSATSGSSYNEQFF. For the CDR3, the DNA is TGCAGTGCCACTAGCGGGAGCTCCTACAATGAGCAGTTCTTC.